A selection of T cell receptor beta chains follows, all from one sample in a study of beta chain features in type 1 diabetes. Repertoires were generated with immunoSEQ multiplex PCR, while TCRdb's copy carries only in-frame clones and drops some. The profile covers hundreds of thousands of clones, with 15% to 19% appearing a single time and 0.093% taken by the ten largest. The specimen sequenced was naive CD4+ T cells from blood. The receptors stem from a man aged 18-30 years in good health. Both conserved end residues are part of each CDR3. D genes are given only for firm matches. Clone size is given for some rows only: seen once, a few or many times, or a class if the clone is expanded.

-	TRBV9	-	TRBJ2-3	TGTGCCAGCAGCAGATACACAGATACGCAGTATTTT	CASSRYTDTQYF
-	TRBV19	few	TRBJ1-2	TGTGCCAGTAGGCAGGCAACCTATGGCTACACCTTC	CASRQATYGYTF
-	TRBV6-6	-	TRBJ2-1	TGTGCCAGCAGTTACCGGGATCGCAATGAGCAGTTCTTC	CASSYRDRNEQFF
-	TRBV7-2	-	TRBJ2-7	TGTGCCAGCAGCTTAGGACGAGGGAAGGGCGAGCAGTACTTC	CASSLGRGKGEQYF
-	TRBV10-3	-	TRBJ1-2	TGTGCCATCAGTGCTGCAGGGTTGAGCTATGGCTACACCTTC	CAISAAGLSYGYTF
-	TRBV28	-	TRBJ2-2	TGTGCCAGCGGAACATATAACACCGGGGAGCTGTTTTTT	CASGTYNTGELFF
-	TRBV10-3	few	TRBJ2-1	TGTGCCATCAAAGGCTCGGCGGCGGATGAGCAGTTCTTC	CAIKGSAADEQFF
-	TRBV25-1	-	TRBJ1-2	TGTGCCAGCACCCCCCCGGGGGTCAACTATGGCTACACCTTC	CASTPPGVNYGYTF
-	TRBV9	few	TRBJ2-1	TGTGCCAGCAGCGTAGCAAGTGGATTGTACAATGAGCAGTTCTTC	CASSVASGLYNEQFF
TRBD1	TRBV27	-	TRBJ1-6	TGTGCCAGCAGTTTATCTGGGAGGGGGCTGTCACCCCTCCACTTT	CASSLSGRGLSPLHF
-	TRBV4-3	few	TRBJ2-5	TGCGCCAGCAGTAGGGTCCAAGAGACCCAGTACTTC	CASSRVQETQYF
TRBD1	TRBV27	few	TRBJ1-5	TGTGCCAGCAGTTTATCCGGACAGGGCAGCAATCAGCCCCAGCATTTT	CASSLSGQGSNQPQHF